This T cell receptor (beta chain) was documented in a study of PD-L1 blockade in urothelial cancer. The study, taken as a whole, reports: Improved survival was predicted by pretreatment blood TCR clonality below the median.

The CDR3 extends over 12 amino acids. V dropped 5 bases and J dropped 7 bases, with 14 bases sitting between them. Germline loops: CDR1 GTSNPN, CDR2 SVGIG (reference sequence). Sequencing was performed with immunoSEQ multiplex PCR; in TCRdb, only in-frame clones are kept and a portion is missing. The table includes tens of thousands of clones, approximately 91% detected once. Regarding this clone: Its antigen remains unidentified.

Time point in this sample: peripheral blood 6 weeks after treatment start. The specimen was PBMCs, collected around atezolizumab (anti-PD-L1) treatment. The sequence was obtained from a man in his fifties or sixties with urothelial cancer. The J gene is TRBJ1-1, the V gene TRBV30; D is perhaps TRBD1 (6 bases). The DNA of the CDR3 is TGTGCCTGGTCTTACAGGGTTCATGAAGCTTTCTTT. Amino acid sequence: CAWSYRVHEAFF.